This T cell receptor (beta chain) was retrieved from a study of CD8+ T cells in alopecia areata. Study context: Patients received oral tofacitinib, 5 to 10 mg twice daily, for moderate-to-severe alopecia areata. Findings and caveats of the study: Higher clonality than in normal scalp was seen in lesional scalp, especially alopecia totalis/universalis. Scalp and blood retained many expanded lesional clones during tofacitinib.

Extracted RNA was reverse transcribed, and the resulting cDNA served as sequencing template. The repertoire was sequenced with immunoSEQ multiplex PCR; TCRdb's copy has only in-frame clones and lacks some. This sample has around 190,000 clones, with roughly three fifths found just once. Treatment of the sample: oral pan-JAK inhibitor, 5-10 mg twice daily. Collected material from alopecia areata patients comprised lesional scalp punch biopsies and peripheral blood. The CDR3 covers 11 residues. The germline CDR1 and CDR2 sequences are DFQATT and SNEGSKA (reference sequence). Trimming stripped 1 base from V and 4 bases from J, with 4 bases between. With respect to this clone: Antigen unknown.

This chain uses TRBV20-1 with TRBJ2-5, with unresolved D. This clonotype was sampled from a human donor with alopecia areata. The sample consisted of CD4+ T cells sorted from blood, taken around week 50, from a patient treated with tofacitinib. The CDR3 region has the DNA TGCAGTGCTAGAGTTGCAGAGACCCAGTACTTC. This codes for CSARVAETQYF.